Following are 29 T cell receptor beta chains from one sample sequenced in a study of cytomegalovirus exposure and HLA in healthy donors. Vbeta (60) and Jbeta (13) primers were used in the PCR. Libraries were prepared by immunoSEQ multiplex PCR; TCRdb keeps only in-frame clonotypes and omits some of them. This repertoire shows some 190,000 clones, under 80% found once; its top ten account for about 4.4%. The sample taken for sequencing was PBMCs. The receptors were sampled from a man between 25 and 39 years old in good health and CMV-seropositive.

The DNA for the CDR3 is TGTGCCAGCAGCGTTGGACTAGCGGGGGGGCCGAGGACAGATACGCAGTATTTT. This encodes CASSVGLAGGPRTDTQYF. This chain links TRBV9 with TRBJ2-3, with 15 bases identical to TRBD2. Germline CDR1 is SGDLS and CDR2 is YYNGEE. The V segment lost 2 bases and the J segment 3 bases; nucleotides outside the gene matches: 7. This CDR3 is 18 amino acids long.

The chain has TRBV30 and TRBJ2-3, with a weak D call TRBD2 (5 bases). The germline V gene encodes CDR1 GTSNPN and CDR2 SVGIG (reference sequence). The V gene lost 1 base and the J gene lost 7 bases, with 12 bases spanning the gap. The CDR3 runs 13 residues. The CDR3 reads CAWSAGLQYTQYF. The CDR3 region has the DNA TGTGCCTGGAGTGCAGGACTCCAGTATACGCAGTATTTT.

The CDR3 spells CASSLQDSLTGQFF. CDR3 nucleotides: TGTGCCAGCAGCCTCCAGGACTCTCTTACCGGGCAGTTCTTC. V gene TRBV7-2 combines with J gene TRBJ2-1; tentatively, D is TRBD2 (5 bases). Trimming took off 5 bases at V and 12 bases at J, with 20 bases between the two ends. Germline V gene lookup returns CDR1 SGHTA and CDR2 FQGNSA. CDR3 length: 14 residues.

V is TRBV5-1 and J is TRBJ2-1; maybe TRBD2 (5 bases). CDR3 length: 16 residues. The germline V and J ends were trimmed by 0 bases and 0 bases, with 10 bases remaining between them. The V gene's germline CDR1 is SGHRS and CDR2 YFSETQ. Here the CDR3 reads CASSLGAGVSYNEQFF. The DNA for the CDR3 is TGCGCCAGCAGCTTGGGGGCCGGGGTCTCCTACAATGAGCAGTTCTTC.

The rearrangement uses TRBV4-3 and TRBJ2-5; D may be TRBD1 (6 bases). CDR1 and CDR2 from the germline V gene are LGHNA and YSLEER. The length of the CDR3 is 17 residues. With 1 base removed from V and 1 base from J, the gap between germline ends came to 16 bases. The CDR3 sequence is CASSQGGPWGPQETQYF. CDR3 bases: TGCGCCAGCAGCCAAGGGGGACCGTGGGGGCCCCAAGAGACCCAGTACTTC.

This clone has more than one count but fewer than ten. CDR3 protein: CASSATSGGADRETQYF. The DNA for the CDR3 is TGTGCCAGCAGCGCAACTAGCGGGGGGGCGGATCGAGAGACCCAGTACTTC. The chain joins TRBV9 to TRBJ2-5; TRBD2 matches 13 bases. Germline V gives CDR1 SGDLS, CDR2 YYNGEE. V was clipped by 3 bases and J by 4 bases; unmatched bases: 9. The CDR3 loop spans 17 amino acids. Supplemented by reference TRBV9 and TRBJ2-5, the full variable domain reads DSGVTQTPKHLITATGQRVTLRCSPRSGDLSVYWYQQSLDQGLQFLIQYYNGEERAKGNILERFSAQQFPDLHSELNLSSLELGDSALYFCASSATSGGADRETQYFGPGTRLLVL.

The chain combines TRBV7-3 with TRBJ2-7; 8 positions match TRBD2. V shed 2 bases and J 2 bases; nucleotides not matched to a gene: 2. Germline V gene lookup returns CDR1 SGHTA and CDR2 FQGTGA. The CDR3 contains 14 residues. The CDR3 protein is CASSLDGGAYEQYF. CDR3 in DNA: TGTGCCAGCAGCTTAGACGGGGGGGCCTACGAGCAGTACTTC.

The chain couples TRBV6-1 to TRBJ2-1; 10 bases line up with TRBD2. This CDR3 has 16 residues. J gave up 4 bases and V 0 bases, and 3 bases lay outside the gene matches. Germline-derived CDR1 and CDR2 are MNHNS and SASEGT. The CDR3 protein is CASSEAGLAAYNEQFF. CDR3 in DNA: TGTGCCAGCAGTGAAGCCGGACTAGCGGCGTACAATGAGCAGTTCTTC.

Only a few counts were recorded for this clone. The CDR3 reads CASSQGPKRGKADTQYF. The CDR3 DNA is TGCGCCAGCAGCCAAGGCCCGAAGCGGGGGAAGGCAGATACGCAGTATTTT. This rearrangement joins TRBV4-1 to TRBJ2-3; 8 nucleotides line up with TRBD2. V shed 1 base, J shed 4 bases, and the junction held 10 bases outside the gene matches. Germline assignment: CDR1 MGHRA and CDR2 YSYEKL. This CDR3 has 17 amino acids.

This chain connects TRBV9 to TRBJ1-2, with D unclear. The length of the CDR3 is 13 residues. V lost 0 bases and J 7 bases, leaving 10 bases between the germline ends. Germline CDR1 is SGDLS and CDR2 is YYNGEE. CDR3 bases: TGTGCCAGCAGCGTAGTGGAGGGAGGTGGCTACACCTTC. This sequence encodes CASSVVEGGGYTF.

CDR3 residues: CAISEDRNTEAFF. CDR3 nucleotides: TGTGCCATCAGTGAAGACAGAAACACTGAAGCTTTCTTT. The J gene is TRBJ1-1, the V gene TRBV10-3; a weak D match, TRBD1 (5 bases). V lost 3 bases and J 2 bases, leaving 7 bases between the germline ends. The length of the CDR3 is 13 residues. Germline-derived CDR1 and CDR2 are ENHRY and SYGVKD.

The chain is built from TRBV6-5 and TRBJ2-3; 7 nucleotides agree with TRBD1. The CDR3 has 14 residues. V was clipped by 0 bases and J by 4 bases; unmatched bases: 1. The germline V gene has CDR1 MNHEY and CDR2 SVGAGI. CDR3 loop: CASSYSQGADTQYF. CDR3 sequence (DNA): TGTGCCAGCAGTTACTCCCAGGGGGCAGATACGCAGTATTTT.

The chain joins TRBV28 to TRBJ1-2; no firm D call. Germline CDR1 and CDR2: MDHEN and SYDVKM. V gave up 8 bases and J gave up 0 bases, with 16 bases separating them. This CDR3 is built from 15 residues. In DNA form, the CDR3 reads TGTGCCAGCTCTCCCTCGAACCGAGCTAACTATGGCTACACCTTC. Translation gives CASSPSNRANYGYTF.

The chain recombines TRBV30 with TRBJ2-1; D might be TRBD1 (6 bases). Per the germline V gene, CDR1 is GTSNPN and CDR2 is SVGIG (reference sequence). The CDR3 extends over 16 amino acids. V gave up 0 bases and J gave up 0 bases, with 12 bases separating them. CDR3 protein: CAWSVQGLRSYNEQFF. CDR3 nucleotide sequence: TGTGCCTGGAGTGTACAGGGTCTACGCTCCTACAATGAGCAGTTCTTC.

The chain joins TRBV5-4 to TRBJ2-7, with 11 nucleotides matching TRBD2. This CDR3 contains 16 residues. Germline V gene data show CDR1 as SGHNT and CDR2 as YYREEE (reference sequence). The junction had 6 bases not matched to a gene; V was cut back by 2 bases and J by 2 bases. CDR3 sequence (DNA): TGTGCCAGCAGCTTAAGGATAGCGGGAGGGCCCTACGAGCAGTACTTC. This sequence encodes CASSLRIAGGPYEQYF.

V and J are TRBV11-2 and TRBJ2-2; D is ambiguous. CDR1 SGHAT and CDR2 FQNNGV come from the germline V gene. The length of the CDR3 is 12 residues. V lost 5 bases and J lost 4, with 5 bases in between. This CDR3 reads CASSHSTGELFF. The DNA for the CDR3 is TGTGCCAGCAGCCACTCCACCGGGGAGCTGTTTTTT. The full variable domain, completed using reference TRBV11-2 and TRBJ2-2, is EAGVAQSPRYKIIEKRQSVAFWCNPISGHATLYWYQQILGQGPKLLIQFQNNGVVDDSQLPKDRFSAERLKGVDSTLKIQPAKLEDSAVYLCASSHSTGELFFGEGSRLTVL.

J is TRBJ2-6 and V is TRBV2; 8 bases match TRBD1. J gave up 0 bases and V 5 bases, and 3 bases lay outside the gene matches. The germline V gene has CDR1 SNHLY and CDR2 FYNNEI. This CDR3 comprises 16 residues. The CDR3 reads CASSRDRISGANVLTF. For the CDR3, the DNA is TGTGCCAGCAGTCGGGACAGGATCTCTGGGGCCAACGTCCTGACTTTC.

This chain connects TRBV4-2 to TRBJ2-5; 9 bases fit TRBD2. This CDR3 is built from 16 residues. From germline, CDR1 is LGHNA and CDR2 YNFKEQ. V was clipped by 0 bases and J by 5 bases; unmatched bases: 7. This CDR3 is CASSQDLTSGSETQYF. DNA for the CDR3: TGTGCCAGCAGCCAAGATCTGACTAGCGGTTCGGAGACCCAGTACTTC.

This chain uses TRBV1 with TRBJ2-5; the DNA was not compared with TRBD2, the D call given in the table. TRBV1 is marked as a pseudogene. This CDR3 has 16 amino acids. The CDR3 region is CTSSQAYGGPWETQYF. The DNA for the CDR3 is TGCACCAGCAGCCAAGCCTACGGGGGGCCCTGGGAGACCCAGTACTTC.

This sequence joins TRBV7-2 and TRBJ1-5, with TRBD1 identical over 8 bases. The V gene's germline CDR1 is SGHTA and CDR2 FQGNSA. The CDR3 is 16 residues long. Trimming at V came to 3 bases and at J to 1 base, leaving 5 bases not matched to a gene. Here the CDR3 DNA reads TGTGCCAGCAGCTTCCAGGGGGCAAGCAGCAATCAGCCCCAGCATTTT. Its translation: CASSFQGASSNQPQHF.

This clone was recorded a few times. The CDR3 nucleotides are TGTGCCAGCAGTGCACAGGGTGGAGGAAACACCATATATTTT. Protein: CASSAQGGGNTIYF. The J gene is TRBJ1-3, the V gene TRBV25-1; tentatively, D is TRBD1 (6 bases). The ends were cut back, 4 bases at V and 4 bases at J, with 11 bases in the middle. CDR1 MGHDK and CDR2 SYGVNS come from the germline V gene. This CDR3 contains 14 residues.

The chain couples TRBV25-1 to TRBJ2-2, with a weak D call TRBD2 (6 bases). The V end was cut by 1 base, the J end by 5 bases, with 20 bases between. This CDR3 region has 18 residues. CDR1 and CDR2 from the germline V gene are MGHDK and SYGVNS. The CDR3 spells CASSESSYWVGGTGELFF. The DNA for the CDR3 is TGTGCCAGCAGTGAATCCTCATATTGGGTTGGGGGGACCGGGGAGCTGTTTTTT.

The genes are TRBV10-3 and TRBJ1-1; 9 nucleotides agree with TRBD1. The V and J ends lost 10 bases and 0 bases, in that order; junction bases with no gene match: 6. The CDR3 has 14 residues. CDR1 and CDR2 from the germline V gene are ENHRY and SYGVKD. The CDR3 sequence: CATGQGGLNTEAFF. CDR3 coding DNA: TGTGCCACGGGACAGGGAGGACTGAACACTGAAGCTTTCTTT.

This clone occurred a few times. The gene calls are TRBV28 and TRBJ2-7; 9 bases map to TRBD2. The germline V gene has CDR1 MDHEN and CDR2 SYDVKM. This CDR3 spans 13 amino acids. Trimming removed 5 bases from V and 7 bases from J; junction bases left unmatched: 6. In DNA form, the CDR3 reads TGTGCCAGCAGTCTGCCTAGCGGGAAGGAGCAGTACTTC. Residues: CASSLPSGKEQYF.

The chain links TRBV7-3 to TRBJ1-1; D is unclear. Germline CDR1 is SGHTA and CDR2 is FQGTGA. Trimming stripped 2 bases from V and 4 bases from J, with 11 bases between. This CDR3 contains 14 residues. In DNA, the CDR3 is TGTGCCAGCAGCTTACATAGCGGTGGCACTGAAGCTTTCTTT. Its translation is CASSLHSGGTEAFF.

V usage is TRBV30 and J usage is TRBJ2-4; 11 bases align to TRBD2. CDR1 and CDR2 from the germline V gene are GTSNPN and SVGIG (reference sequence). Trimming at V came to 1 base and at J to 6 bases, leaving 11 bases not matched to a gene. This CDR3 region has 17 residues. CDR3 loop: CAWSAVTGLAVLNIQYF. Written as DNA, the CDR3 is TGTGCCTGGAGTGCGGTGACGGGACTAGCGGTCTTAAACATTCAGTACTTC.

The table lists this clone with a few counts. This chain uses TRBV5-1 with TRBJ2-1; 11 positions agree with TRBD2. Per germline, CDR1 SGHRS and CDR2 YFSETQ. The CDR3 has 17 residues. Losses at the gene ends were 4 bases for V and 1 base for J; bases not matched to a gene: 7. The chain's CDR3 is CASSPQVAGGSYNEQFF. For the CDR3, the DNA is TGCGCCAGCAGCCCCCAGGTAGCGGGAGGGTCCTACAATGAGCAGTTCTTC.

This rearrangement joins TRBV5-6 to TRBJ2-5; 8 nucleotides agree with TRBD2. The length of the CDR3 is 15 residues. Trimming took 0 bases from V and 5 from J; bases not matched to a gene: 6. The V gene's germline CDR1 is SGHDT and CDR2 YYEEEE. Here the CDR3 DNA reads TGTGCCAGCAGCTTGGTCGCGGGGGGAGGGGAGACCCAGTACTTC. It codes for CASSLVAGGGETQYF.

The rearrangement uses TRBV18 and TRBJ1-2, with D possibly TRBD1 on 5 matching bases. Germline V lookup: CDR1 KGHSH, CDR2 LQKENI. This CDR3 has 13 residues. V was shortened by 3 bases and J by 8 bases, with 13 bases between the two germline ends. CDR3 amino acids: CASSPRDAGGYTF. CDR3 bases: TGTGCCAGCTCACCGCGGGACGCCGGGGGCTACACCTTC.